These T cell receptor beta chains were read from a single sample in a study of blood T cell repertoires in COVID-19. Method: immunoSEQ multiplex PCR; TCRdb's copy keeps in-frame clones and lacks some. The sample yields fewer than 350,000 clones, 81% seen once. The sequencing input was peripheral blood. These receptors all stem from a woman aged 55-69 years with active or convalescent COVID-19. The conserved cysteine and the conserved F or W are not part of the CDR3 here.

j_gene	v_gene	CDR3aa
TRBJ1-4	TRBV7-6	ASSTTGYNEKLF
TRBJ1-2	TRBV6-4	ASSASLQGSGYT
TRBJ2-1	TRBV15	ATSSQTGGEQF
TRBJ2-7	TRBV6-6	ASTQGQDFYEQY
TRBJ1-2	TRBV5-6	ASSPGTGYGYT
TRBJ1-4	TRBV28	ASSPSEKLF
TRBJ1-5	TRBV12-3/TRBV12-4	ASSLGEVGPQH
TRBJ1-2	TRBV2	ASSTSSNYGYT
TRBJ1-2	TRBV19	ASRTNRGRTGNYGYT
TRBJ2-1	TRBV30	ARGALGVNEQF
TRBJ2-7	TRBV6-2/TRBV6-3	ASSLDRAGYEQY
TRBJ1-3	TRBV5-5	ASSAQGTGPFSGNTIY
TRBJ1-1	TRBV5-6	ASASGYREAF
TRBJ2-7	TRBV5-6	ASSLTGTGNEQY
TRBJ2-1	TRBV18	ASSPRAQAGYNEQF
TRBJ2-5	TRBV5-5	ASSLVAGDAETQY
TRBJ2-7	TRBV6-5	ASSSTVEHEQY
TRBJ1-3	TRBV18	ASSYGFGDTIY
TRBJ1-6	TRBV19	ASRGQSSPLH
TRBJ1-2	TRBV29-1	SVAHRLGQSYGYT
TRBJ2-4	TRBV5-4	ASSSGTGYADIQY
TRBJ1-1	TRBV11-2	ASSLDGARGKAF
TRBJ1-3	TRBV7-8	ASSRGWAGNTIY
TRBJ1-6	TRBV10-3	AIKRDSPNSPLH
TRBJ1-5	TRBV23-1	ASSHLSPNRDNQPQH
TRBJ1-2	TRBV19	ASKPGHPSIYGYT
TRBJ2-5	TRBV7-6	ASSSTGLGTQY
TRBJ2-3	TRBV6-1	ASSELAGENTDTQY
TRBJ1-5	TRBV10-3	AISSTGYNQPQH
TRBJ1-1	TRBV5-4	ASRSGQGEGTEAF
TRBJ1-5	TRBV5-1	ASSLLTGAGQPQH
TRBJ2-1	TRBV3-1/TRBV3-2	ASSQAAGEQF
TRBJ1-3	TRBV24-1	ATTSTGGGPGNTIY
TRBJ2-3	TRBV12-5	ASGEGLPTDTQY
TRBJ2-2	TRBV7-6	ATRGGTLTGELF
TRBJ2-7	TRBV24-1	ATSDPCPSEQY
TRBJ1-2	TRBV19	ASSQMGGPYGYT
TRBJ2-5	TRBV3-1/TRBV3-2	ASSRGDYQETQY
TRBJ2-3	TRBV7-3	ASSLQGDTQY
TRBJ1-1	TRBV30	AWAWDRGLFLDTEAF
TRBJ2-3	TRBV5-1	ASSLGTGTDTQY
TRBJ1-5	TRBV6-5	ASSRQENQPQH
TRBJ2-3	TRBV2	ASSGLGGTDTQY
TRBJ2-2	TRBV21-1	ASRKGGARGTGELF
TRBJ2-1	TRBV6-2/TRBV6-3	ASSRSPFGDEQF
TRBJ2-7	TRBV5-1	ASSLAGRGGDEQY
TRBJ2-1	TRBV18	ASSPAGSNEQF
TRBJ1-6	TRBV7-9	ASSPRGQGKSPLH
TRBJ2-5	TRBV6-2/TRBV6-3	ASSSNPYGGETQY
TRBJ2-7	TRBV6-5	ASRAGLAGAYEQY
TRBJ2-1	TRBV3-1/TRBV3-2	ASSQPGQEQF